This entry concerns a single T cell receptor (beta chain). Its cognate antigen is unknown. CD8 cells classed as naive were CD45RO-negative and positively selected for CCR7, excluding terminally differentiated effector memory CD45RA+ cells. Each donor was a Caucasian adult residing in Nashville, Tennessee. Repertoires were generated with immunoSEQ multiplex PCR, while TCRdb's copy carries only in-frame clones and drops some. The profile shows about 2.1 million clones, 93% of them singletons. The CDR3 totals 14 residues. The V and J ends lost 4 bases and 2 bases respectively, with 9 bases between them. Germline lookup yields CDR1 SGHVS and CDR2 FQNEAQ. These data are taken from a study of shared clonotypes between healthy human individuals. Across the whole study: The donors, two women and a few men, were aged 18 to 49. General study results and limits: The four-donor shared clonotypes exceeded non-shared clonotypes in generation probability, with non-shared ones scoring lower. Depth was large, yet rarefaction showed that sorted-subset sequencing was incomplete.

Specimen: naive CD8+ T cells from PBMCs. The rearrangement joins TRBV7-8 to TRBJ1-3; D is perhaps TRBD1 (5 bases). The sequence was collected from a man aged 18 to 30 in good health. Some clones in this sample may be carry-over from other donors' samples. The CDR3 sequence is CASSSGPAGNTIYF. CDR3 in DNA: TGTGCCAGCAGCTCGGGACCTGCTGGAAACACCATATATTTT.